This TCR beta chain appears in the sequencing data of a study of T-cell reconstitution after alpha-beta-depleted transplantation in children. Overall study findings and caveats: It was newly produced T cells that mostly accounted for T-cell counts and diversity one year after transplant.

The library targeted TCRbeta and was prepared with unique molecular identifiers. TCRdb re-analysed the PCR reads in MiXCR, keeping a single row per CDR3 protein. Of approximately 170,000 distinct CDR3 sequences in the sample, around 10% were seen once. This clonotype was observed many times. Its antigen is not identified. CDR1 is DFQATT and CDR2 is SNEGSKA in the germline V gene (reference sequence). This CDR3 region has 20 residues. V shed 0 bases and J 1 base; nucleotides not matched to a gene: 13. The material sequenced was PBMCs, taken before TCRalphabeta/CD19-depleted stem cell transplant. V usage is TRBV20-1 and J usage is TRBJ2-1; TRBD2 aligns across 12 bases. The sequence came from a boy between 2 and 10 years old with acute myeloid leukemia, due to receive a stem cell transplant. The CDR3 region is CSARDQTSGRVPTSYNEQFF. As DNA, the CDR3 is TGCAGTGCTAGAGATCAGACTAGCGGGAGAGTCCCGACTTCCTACAATGAGCAGTTCTTC.